This T cell receptor (beta chain) originates from a study of blood T cells in healthy people across ages. Study-level points and caveats: Donor CMV status was unknown, possibly confounding expanded clonotype changes.

Primers used in a second PCR of roughly 6 to 11 cycles were a sample-barcoded 5' primer and a J-beta primer mix. A 12-random-nucleotide template-switch adaptor tagged each cDNA molecule. From each sample, at least 2.5 million paired-end reads containing CDR3 were obtained. TCRdb processed the 5' RACE reads anew with MiXCR; each CDR3 protein has one entry. There are about 1,800,000 distinct CDR3 sequences in the sample; 28% occur only once, and roughly 8.2% lies in the top ten. A word on this clonotype: Its specificity is unknown.

Trimming left V 4 bases short and J 1 base short, with 11 bases between. Germline CDR1 SGDLS, CDR2 YYNGEE. CDR3 length: 14 residues. The sequence came from a woman between 25 and 40 years old in good health. This chain joins TRBV9 and TRBJ1-1; D uncertain. Material for sequencing was blood. In DNA, the CDR3 is TGTGCCAGCAGCTATACGGAAAGGAACACTGAAGCTTTCTTT. Protein sequence: CASSYTERNTEAFF.